The rows below give T cell receptor beta chains drawn from one sample of a study of T-cell memory formation after mild COVID-19. Each CDR3 protein gets one entry after TCRdb re-called the 5' RACE reads with MiXCR. The sample records almost 250,000 distinct CDR3 sequences, roughly 14% being singletons. The sequenced material came from PBMCs or a T cell subset sorted from them (not recorded which). These receptors were obtained from an adult woman who had mild COVID-19 (a few samples of this study predate the infection). Cell type and time point are not known. Both conserved end residues are part of each CDR3. The D gene is left open where the match is weak. Expanded clones are given a class, and other clones once, few, many or no size at all.

V gene: TRBV6-2/TRBV6-3
D gene: TRBD1
clone size: -
J gene: TRBJ1-2
CDR3 protein: CASSYVDRGGYTF
CDR3 DNA: TGTGCCAGCAGTTACGTGGACAGGGGAGGCTACACCTTC

V gene: TRBV7-3
D gene: TRBD2
clone size: -
J gene: TRBJ2-7
CDR3 protein: CASSLDGRTYEQYF
CDR3 DNA: TGTGCCAGCAGCTTGGACGGGAGGACCTACGAGCAGTACTTC

V gene: TRBV4-2
D gene: -
clone size: -
J gene: TRBJ2-7
CDR3 protein: CASSQEYSSYEQYF
CDR3 DNA: TGTGCCAGCAGCCAAGAATACAGCTCCTACGAGCAGTACTTC

V gene: TRBV24-1
D gene: TRBD2
clone size: -
J gene: TRBJ2-1
CDR3 protein: CATSDSGAGGFNEQFF
CDR3 DNA: TGTGCCACCAGTGATTCGGGAGCGGGAGGGTTTAATGAGCAGTTCTTC

V gene: TRBV2
D gene: TRBD1
clone size: -
J gene: TRBJ2-5
CDR3 protein: CASRELTTGAETQYF
CDR3 DNA: TGTGCCAGCAGAGAACTTACAACAGGGGCCGAGACCCAGTACTTC

V gene: TRBV10-2
D gene: TRBD1
clone size: -
J gene: TRBJ2-2
CDR3 protein: CASSNQQGIGTGELFF
CDR3 DNA: TGCGCCAGCAGTAATCAACAGGGGATCGGAACCGGGGAGCTGTTTTTT

V gene: TRBV4-2
D gene: -
clone size: -
J gene: TRBJ2-5
CDR3 protein: CASSRGLTAETQYF
CDR3 DNA: TGTGCCAGCAGCCGCGGACTAACGGCCGAGACCCAGTACTTC

V gene: TRBV12-3/TRBV12-4
D gene: -
clone size: -
J gene: TRBJ2-1
CDR3 protein: CASSLYGNEQFF
CDR3 DNA: TGTGCCAGCAGTTTATATGGCAATGAGCAGTTCTTC

V gene: TRBV6-2/TRBV6-3
D gene: TRBD2
clone size: once
J gene: TRBJ2-2
CDR3 protein: CAIRTSGKNTGELFF
CDR3 DNA: TGTGCCATCAGGACTAGCGGGAAGAACACCGGGGAGCTGTTTTTT

V gene: TRBV7-8
D gene: TRBD2
clone size: few
J gene: TRBJ2-5
CDR3 protein: CASSLGVLAGGRGETQYF
CDR3 DNA: TGTGCCAGCAGCTTGGGAGTCCTAGCGGGAGGGAGAGGAGAGACCCAGTACTTC

V gene: TRBV21-1
D gene: -
clone size: -
J gene: TRBJ1-1
CDR3 protein: CASSRGPAEYTEAFF
CDR3 DNA: TGTGCCAGCAGCAGGGGCCCCGCGGAATACACTGAAGCTTTCTTT

V gene: TRBV27
D gene: -
clone size: few
J gene: TRBJ2-3
CDR3 protein: CASRPGWGAKDTQYF
CDR3 DNA: TGTGCCAGCAGACCCGGGTGGGGGGCCAAGGATACGCAGTATTTT

V gene: TRBV20-1
D gene: -
clone size: -
J gene: TRBJ1-2
CDR3 protein: CSAQVKGGYGYTF
CDR3 DNA: TGCAGTGCCCAGGTGAAGGGAGGGTATGGCTACACCTTC

V gene: TRBV7-2
D gene: TRBD2
clone size: -
J gene: TRBJ2-3
CDR3 protein: CASSRTSGGLDTQYF
CDR3 DNA: TGTGCCAGCAGCCGGACCAGCGGGGGTTTGGATACGCAGTATTTT

V gene: TRBV5-1
D gene: -
clone size: few
J gene: TRBJ2-7
CDR3 protein: CASSPVQGPSYEQYF
CDR3 DNA: TGCGCCAGCAGCCCCGTCCAGGGCCCCTCCTACGAGCAGTACTTC

V gene: TRBV5-1
D gene: -
clone size: -
J gene: TRBJ2-1
CDR3 protein: CASSRRPEPEYNEQFF
CDR3 DNA: TGCGCCAGCAGCCGCCGACCCGAGCCGGAGTACAATGAGCAGTTCTTC